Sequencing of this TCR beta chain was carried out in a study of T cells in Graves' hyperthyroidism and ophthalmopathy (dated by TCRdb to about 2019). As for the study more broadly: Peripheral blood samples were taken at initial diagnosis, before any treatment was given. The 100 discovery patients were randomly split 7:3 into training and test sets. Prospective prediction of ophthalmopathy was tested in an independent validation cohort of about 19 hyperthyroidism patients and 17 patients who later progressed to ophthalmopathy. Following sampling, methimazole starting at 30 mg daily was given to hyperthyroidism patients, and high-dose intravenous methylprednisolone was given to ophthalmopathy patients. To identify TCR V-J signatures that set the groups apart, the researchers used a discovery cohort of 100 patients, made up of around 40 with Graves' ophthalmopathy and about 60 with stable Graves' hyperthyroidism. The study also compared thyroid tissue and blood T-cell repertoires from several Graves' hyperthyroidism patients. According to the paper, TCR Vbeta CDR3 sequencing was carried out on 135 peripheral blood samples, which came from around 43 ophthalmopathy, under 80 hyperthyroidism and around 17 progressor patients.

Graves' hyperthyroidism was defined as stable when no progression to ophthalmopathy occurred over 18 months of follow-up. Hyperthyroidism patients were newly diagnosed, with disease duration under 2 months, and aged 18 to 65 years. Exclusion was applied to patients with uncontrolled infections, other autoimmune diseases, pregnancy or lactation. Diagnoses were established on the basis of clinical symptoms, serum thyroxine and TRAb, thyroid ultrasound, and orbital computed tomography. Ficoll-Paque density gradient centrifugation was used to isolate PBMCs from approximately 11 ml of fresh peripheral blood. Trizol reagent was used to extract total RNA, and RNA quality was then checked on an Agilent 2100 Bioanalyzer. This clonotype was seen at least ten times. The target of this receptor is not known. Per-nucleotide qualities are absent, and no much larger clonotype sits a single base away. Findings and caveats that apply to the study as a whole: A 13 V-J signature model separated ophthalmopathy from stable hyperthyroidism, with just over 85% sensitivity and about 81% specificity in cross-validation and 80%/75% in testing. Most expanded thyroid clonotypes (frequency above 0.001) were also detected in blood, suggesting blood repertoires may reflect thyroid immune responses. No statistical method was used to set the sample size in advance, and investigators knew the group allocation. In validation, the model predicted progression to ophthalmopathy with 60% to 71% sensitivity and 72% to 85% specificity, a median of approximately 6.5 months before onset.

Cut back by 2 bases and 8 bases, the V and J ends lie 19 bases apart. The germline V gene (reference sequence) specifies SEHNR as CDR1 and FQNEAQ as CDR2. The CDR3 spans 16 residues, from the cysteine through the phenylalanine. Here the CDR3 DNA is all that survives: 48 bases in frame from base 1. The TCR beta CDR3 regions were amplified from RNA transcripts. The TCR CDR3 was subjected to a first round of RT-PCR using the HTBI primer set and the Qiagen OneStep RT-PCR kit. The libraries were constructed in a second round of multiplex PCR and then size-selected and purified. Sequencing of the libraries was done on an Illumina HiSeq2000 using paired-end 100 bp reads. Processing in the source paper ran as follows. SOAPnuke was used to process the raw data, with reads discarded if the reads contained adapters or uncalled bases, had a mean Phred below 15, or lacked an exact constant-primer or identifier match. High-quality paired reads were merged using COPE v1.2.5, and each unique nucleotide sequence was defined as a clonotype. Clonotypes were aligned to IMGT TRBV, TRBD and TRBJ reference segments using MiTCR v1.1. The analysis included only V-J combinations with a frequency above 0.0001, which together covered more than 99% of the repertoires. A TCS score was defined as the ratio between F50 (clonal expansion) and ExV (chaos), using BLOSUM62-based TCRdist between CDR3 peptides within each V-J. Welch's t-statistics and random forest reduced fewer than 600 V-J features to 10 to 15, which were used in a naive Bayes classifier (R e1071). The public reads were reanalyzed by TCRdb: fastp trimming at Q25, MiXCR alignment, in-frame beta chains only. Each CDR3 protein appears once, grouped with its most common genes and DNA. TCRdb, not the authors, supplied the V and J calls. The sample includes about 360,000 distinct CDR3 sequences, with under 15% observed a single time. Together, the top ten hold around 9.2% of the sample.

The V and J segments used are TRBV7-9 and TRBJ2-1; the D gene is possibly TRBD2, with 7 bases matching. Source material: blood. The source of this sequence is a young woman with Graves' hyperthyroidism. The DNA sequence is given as TGTGCCAGCAGCTTACAGGGGACTACCTCGGGGGATGAGCAGTTCTTC. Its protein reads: CASSLQGTTSGDEQFF.